The 29 T cell receptor beta chains below come from one sample, sequenced in a study of blood T cells in healthy people across ages. A second PCR, run for roughly 7 to 11 cycles, used a sample-barcoded 5' primer plus a J-beta primer mix. TCRdb re-derived calls from the 5' RACE reads in MiXCR, one entry per CDR3 protein. The sample lists hundreds of thousands of distinct CDR3 sequences, 40% to 55% occurring once. Source material: blood. These receptor sequences come from an elderly man in good health.

V is TRBV10-3 and J is TRBJ2-3; TRBD2 matches 9 bases. From germline, CDR1 is ENHRY and CDR2 SYGVKD. The CDR3 totals 15 residues. V was clipped by 7 bases and J by 4 bases; unmatched bases: 9. The CDR3 sequence is CAIKKNSGSPDTQYF. CDR3 DNA sequence: TGTGCCATCAAAAAGAATAGCGGGAGCCCAGATACGCAGTATTTT.

This chain uses TRBV7-9 with TRBJ2-4, with TRBD2 matching 14 bases. This CDR3 contains 18 residues. CDR1 and CDR2 (germline): SEHNR, FQNEAQ (reference sequence). Unmatched junction bases numbered 7, after V lost 0 bases and J lost 6 bases. The CDR3 reads CASSLASGTSGRRNIQYF. CDR3 DNA sequence: TGTGCCAGCAGCTTAGCATCCGGGACTAGCGGGAGAAGAAACATTCAGTACTTC.

V is TRBV20-1 and J is TRBJ2-5; TRBD2 matches at 9 bases. The CDR3 runs 15 residues. V shed 5 bases and J 5 bases; nucleotides not matched to a gene: 12. The V gene's germline CDR1 is DFQATT and CDR2 SNEGSKA (reference sequence). In DNA form, the CDR3 reads TGCAGTGCTCCGGTTCCGGGACTAGCTAAGGAGACCCAGTACTTC. This codes for CSAPVPGLAKETQYF.

This clonotype was observed at least ten times. This chain links TRBV27 with TRBJ2-3, with no clear D. The CDR3 spans 13 residues. V was shortened by 0 bases and J by 2 bases, with 3 bases between the two germline ends. Germline loops: CDR1 MNHEY, CDR2 SMNVEV (reference sequence). In nucleotides, the CDR3 is TGTGCCAGCAGTTTATCGTTCACAGATACGCAGTATTTT. Protein sequence: CASSLSFTDTQYF.

The sample holds many counts of this clonotype. V and J are TRBV6-2 or TRBV6-3 and TRBJ2-1, with TRBD2 matching over 8 bases. Germline CDR1 and CDR2: MNHEY and SVGEGT. J lost 0 bases, V lost 6 bases, and 7 bases had no gene match. The CDR3 extends over 16 amino acids. Here the CDR3 DNA reads TGTGCCAGCAGGGCCCCCGGGGGGGCCTCCTACAATGAGCAGTTCTTC. Amino acid sequence: CASRAPGGASYNEQFF.

V usage is TRBV6-2 or TRBV6-3 and J usage is TRBJ2-1, with a tentative D call TRBD2 (6 bases). CDR3 length equals 13 residues. Trimming removed 3 bases from V and 8 bases from J, with 11 bases in between. Per the germline V gene, CDR1 is MNHEY and CDR2 is SVGEGT. The CDR3 loop is CASSYWREDEQFF. CDR3 coding DNA: TGTGCCAGCAGTTATTGGAGGGAGGATGAGCAGTTCTTC.

The rearrangement joins TRBV6-6 to TRBJ2-1, with 10 bases matching TRBD2. The J call may be faulty, since TRBJ2-7 better matches the DNA end. Germline V gene lookup returns CDR1 MNHNY and CDR2 SVGAGI (reference sequence). The CDR3 contains 17 residues. The CDR3 DNA is TGTGCCAGCAGGCAGACTAGCGGGCGAAGCTCCTACAATGAGCAGTACTTC. Its translation is CASRQTSGRSSYNEQYF.

This clonotype was found once. V gene TRBV13 combines with J gene TRBJ1-1, with 7 bases matching TRBD1. From germline, CDR1 is PRHDT and CDR2 FYEKMQ (reference sequence). The length of the CDR3 is 16 residues. With V trimmed by 5 bases and J by 0 bases, 9 bases remained unmatched. CDR3 sequence reads: CASSLAPTGMNTEAFF. The CDR3 DNA sequence: TGTGCCAGCAGCCTAGCGCCGACAGGGATGAACACTGAAGCTTTCTTT.

This clonotype showed up many times. The rearrangement joins TRBV6-5 to TRBJ1-6; 7 nucleotides align to TRBD1. The V gene end was trimmed by 6 bases and the J gene end by 6 bases; junction bases not matched to a gene: 11. Germline assignment: CDR1 MNHEY and CDR2 SVGAGI. There are 16 residues in the CDR3. The CDR3 DNA sequence: TGTGCCAGCAGACGACGACAGGGTTTCGGTAATTCACCCCTCCACTTT. It is translated as CASRRRQGFGNSPLHF.

The chain uses TRBV3-1 and TRBJ2-7; D could derive from TRBD1 or TRBD2 (5 bases each). The ends were cut back, 2 bases at V and 4 bases at J, with 15 bases in the middle. CDR1 is LGHDT, CDR2 YNNKEL, per germline (reference sequence). The CDR3 runs 15 residues. CDR3 sequence (DNA): TGTGCCAGCAGCCAACTTGTCGGTGGGGGTTACGAGCAGTACTTC. Encoded protein: CASSQLVGGGYEQYF.

Concerning this clonotype: Its ends do not fully match the called genes, so a read error is possible. The genes are TRBV7-2 and TRBJ2-1; no clear D gene. The CDR3 has 14 amino acids. Germline CDR1 is SGHTA and CDR2 is FQGNSA. As DNA, the CDR3 is TGTGCCAGCAGCCCCTGGGGTGGTGGGGATGAGCGGTTCTTC. This encodes CASSPWGGGDERFF.

V gene TRBV7-3 combines with J gene TRBJ2-1; D is ambiguous. Germline V CDR1 and CDR2: SGHTA, FQGTGA. Trimming pared 5 bases from V and 3 bases from J, leaving 17 bases between. This CDR3 has 16 residues. The CDR3 DNA sequence: TGTGCCAGCAGCCTTTCTCCCGGTTTGGACTACAATGAGCAGTTCTTC. Translated: CASSLSPGLDYNEQFF. The complete variable domain, with remaining parts taken from reference TRBV7-3 and TRBJ2-1, reads GAGVSQTPSNKVTEKGKYVELRCDPISGHTALYWYRQSLGQGPEFLIYFQGTGAADDSGLPNDRFFAVRPEGSVSTLKIQRTERGDSAVYLCASSLSPGLDYNEQFFGPGTRLTVL.

The genes are TRBV14 and TRBJ2-1, with 8 bases fitting TRBD2. Losses at the gene ends were 1 base for V and 15 bases for J; bases not matched to a gene: 11. The CDR3 covers 14 residues. The germline V gene encodes CDR1 SGHDN and CDR2 FVKESK. The CDR3 loop is CASSQGGAGLARFF. CDR3 coding DNA: TGTGCCAGCAGCCAAGGAGGGGCCGGACTAGCCCGGTTCTTC. The whole variable domain, remainder taken from reference TRBV14 and TRBJ2-1, is EAGVTQFPSHSVIEKGQTVTLRCDPISGHDNLYWYRRVMGKEIKFLLHFVKESKQDESGMPNNRFLAERTGGTYSTLKVQPAELEDSGVYFCASSQGGAGLARFFGPGTRLTVL.

V and J are TRBV20-1 and TRBJ2-6; TRBD2 is a possible D gene (5 bases). This CDR3 region has 17 residues. V was clipped by 1 base and J by 0 bases, with 13 bases between them. CDR1 is DFQATT and CDR2 is SNEGSKA in the germline V gene (reference sequence). The CDR3 loop is CSARGRRLSSGANVLTF. The CDR3 DNA is TGCAGTGCTAGAGGGAGGCGCCTGAGCTCTGGGGCCAACGTCCTGACTTTC.

This chain connects TRBV28 to TRBJ2-6, with D uncertain. The CDR3 spans 17 residues. Germline assignment: CDR1 MDHEN and CDR2 SYDVKM. Trimming removed 2 bases from V and 0 bases from J, with 11 bases in between. CDR3 region: CASSLGQAPSGANVLTF. CDR3 coding DNA: TGTGCCAGCAGTTTAGGGCAGGCTCCCTCTGGGGCCAACGTCCTGACTTTC.

The chain uses TRBV30 and TRBJ1-2, with D unclear. Germline CDR1 reads GTSNPN; CDR2 reads SVGIG (reference sequence). Trimming shortened V by 5 bases and J by 7 bases, and 14 bases separated the two germline ends. This CDR3 has 12 amino acids. The CDR3 protein is CAWGDVGGGYTF. The CDR3 nucleotides are TGTGCCTGGGGGGATGTTGGAGGTGGCTACACCTTC.

The chain links TRBV12-3 or TRBV12-4 to TRBJ1-2, with 7 bases identical to TRBD1. With 1 base clipped from V and 7 bases from J, the junction kept 6 bases outside the gene matches. There are 14 residues in the CDR3. CDR3 in amino acids: CASSLEGAGGGYTF. The CDR3 nucleotides are TGTGCCAGCAGTTTAGAGGGCGCAGGGGGTGGCTACACCTTC.

This clonotype was observed a single time. V gene TRBV11-2 combines with J gene TRBJ2-2; TRBD2 agrees at 12 bases. From germline, CDR1 is SGHAT and CDR2 FQNNGV. Trimming at V came to 4 bases and at J to 5 bases, leaving 8 bases not matched to a gene. This CDR3 is built from 17 residues. Here the CDR3 reads CASSSSSGGADTGELFF. The CDR3 coding sequence is TGTGCCAGCAGCTCCTCTAGCGGGGGGGCCGATACCGGGGAGCTGTTTTTT.

V usage is TRBV7-9 and J usage is TRBJ1-2, with TRBD1 matching 9 bases. Per the germline V gene, CDR1 is SEHNR and CDR2 is FQNEAQ (reference sequence). This CDR3 is 15 amino acids long. The ends lost 5 bases at V and 6 bases at J; junction bases unmatched: 10. This chain's CDR3 is CASSARDRALHGYTF. The CDR3 DNA is TGTGCCAGCAGCGCAAGGGACAGGGCGCTCCATGGCTACACCTTC.

This clonotype turned up a few times. The chain employs TRBV7-9 and TRBJ2-3; D is unresolved. CDR1 SEHNR and CDR2 FQNEAQ come from the germline V gene (reference sequence). The CDR3 sequence is 15 residues long. Trimming stripped 6 bases from V and 2 bases from J, with 15 bases between. CDR3 region: CASSRSAPYTDTQYF. CDR3 coding DNA: TGTGCCAGCAGTCGATCGGCTCCTTACACAGATACGCAGTATTTT.

The chain has TRBV29-1 and TRBJ2-7, with TRBD1 identical over 9 bases. Trimming removed 3 bases from V and 10 bases from J; junction bases left unmatched: 13. Per the germline V gene, CDR1 is SQVTM and CDR2 is ANQGSEA. CDR3 length: 14 amino acids. The CDR3 sequence: CSVDGDRDPRAQYF. The CDR3 coding sequence is TGCAGCGTTGATGGGGACAGGGATCCGAGGGCCCAGTACTTC.

The genes are TRBV6-2 or TRBV6-3 and TRBJ2-4; D is unresolved. The DNA end is a closer match to TRBJ2-7, so the J assignment may be wrong. The CDR3 is 14 amino acids. CDR1 and CDR2 from the germline V gene are MNHEY and SVGEGT. The CDR3 DNA reads TGTGCCAGCAGTTACTCGAGGCTTAGCTACGAGCAGTACTTC. Translating it yields CASSYSRLSYEQYF.

This clonotype was detected many times. This chain joins TRBV6-6 and TRBJ2-5, with unresolved D. Trimming removed 5 bases from V and 2 bases from J, with 15 bases in between. CDR1 and CDR2 from the germline V gene are MNHNY and SVGAGI (reference sequence). CDR3 length: 15 residues. CDR3 nucleotides: TGTGCCAGCAGTCCCTCCACTATCGGACAAGAGACCCAGTACTTC. Translating gives CASSPSTIGQETQYF.

The chain links TRBV7-9 to TRBJ2-1; 9 nucleotides match TRBD1. The J call may be in error: the DNA end matches TRBJ2-7 better. Germline-derived CDR1 and CDR2 are SEHNR and FQNEAQ (reference sequence). The CDR3 covers 16 residues. CDR3 region: CASSSDRGSSYNEQYF. The CDR3 DNA is TGTGCCAGCAGCTCGGACAGGGGAAGCTCCTACAATGAGCAGTACTTC.

V and J are TRBV9 and TRBJ2-7; 10 positions match TRBD2. V lost 0 bases, J lost 4 bases, and 10 bases stayed unmatched. Germline-derived CDR1 and CDR2 are SGDLS and YYNGEE. This CDR3 has 17 amino acids. The CDR3 DNA reads TGTGCCAGCAGCGTAGCTGGTACTAGCGGGGATACGTACGAGCAGTACTTC. Residues: CASSVAGTSGDTYEQYF.

This clonotype was observed once. The chain links TRBV12-3 or TRBV12-4 to TRBJ1-2; no firm D call. The CDR3 length is 13 residues. The germline V and J ends were trimmed by 5 bases and 4 bases, with 11 bases remaining between them. The CDR3 reads CASSPRQVYGYTF. The CDR3 DNA is TGTGCCAGCAGTCCAAGACAAGTCTATGGCTACACCTTC.

Note on this clonotype: At one boundary the junction diverges from the germline segment, which might be a read error. This chain joins TRBV4-2 and TRBJ2-6; no firm D call. This CDR3 contains 14 residues. Germline CDR1 reads LGHNA; CDR2 reads YNFKEQ. CDR3 in amino acids: CASSREQRANVLTF. CDR3 nucleotides: TGTGCCAGCAGCCGAGAACAAAGGGCCAACGTCCTGACTTTT.

The rearrangement uses TRBV20-1 and TRBJ2-3; 11 nucleotides agree with TRBD2. The V and J ends lost 2 bases and 4 bases, in that order; junction bases with no gene match: 5. The CDR3 consists of 15 residues. CDR1 and CDR2 from the germline V gene are DFQATT and SNEGSKA (reference sequence). The chain's CDR3 is CSARFLAGGADTQYF. In nucleotides, the CDR3 is TGCAGTGCTAGATTCTTAGCGGGAGGGGCAGATACGCAGTATTTT.

This clonotype was detected only a few times. The chain joins TRBV7-9 to TRBJ2-5; a weak D match, TRBD1 (6 bases). CDR1 SEHNR and CDR2 FQNEAQ come from the germline V gene (reference sequence). Trimming took 6 bases from V and 2 from J, leaving 13 bases between them. The CDR3 has 14 amino acids. The CDR3, as DNA: TGTGCCAGCAGATGGGACAATGGGCAAGAGACCCAGTACTTC. It is translated as CASRWDNGQETQYF.